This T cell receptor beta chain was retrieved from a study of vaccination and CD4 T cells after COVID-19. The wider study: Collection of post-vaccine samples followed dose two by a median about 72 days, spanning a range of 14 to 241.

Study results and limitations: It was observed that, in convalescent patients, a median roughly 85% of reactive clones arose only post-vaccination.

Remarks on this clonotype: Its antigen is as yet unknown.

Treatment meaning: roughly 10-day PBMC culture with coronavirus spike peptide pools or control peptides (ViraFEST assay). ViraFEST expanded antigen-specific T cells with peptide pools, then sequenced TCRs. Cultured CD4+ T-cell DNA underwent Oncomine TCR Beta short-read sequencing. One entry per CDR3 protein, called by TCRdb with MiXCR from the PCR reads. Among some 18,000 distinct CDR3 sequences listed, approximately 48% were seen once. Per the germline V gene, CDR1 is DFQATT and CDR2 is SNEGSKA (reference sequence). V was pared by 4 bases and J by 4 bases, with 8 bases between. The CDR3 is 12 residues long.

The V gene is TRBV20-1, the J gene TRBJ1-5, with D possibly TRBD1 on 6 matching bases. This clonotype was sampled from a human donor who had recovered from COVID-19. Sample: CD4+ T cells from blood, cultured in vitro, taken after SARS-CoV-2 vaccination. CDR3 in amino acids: CSATTGNQPQHF. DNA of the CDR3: TGCAGTGCTACCACAGGGAATCAGCCCCAGCATTTT.